These 14 T cell receptor beta chains came from one sample sequenced in a study of T-cell reconstitution after alpha-beta-depleted transplantation in children (dated by TCRdb to about 2016). The library was produced with PCR. The instrument given in TCRdb is Illumina HiSeq 2500. To normalize quantification of the TCRbeta repertoire, the TCR libraries were built with molecular barcoding that relied on unique molecular identifiers. Using fastp trimming at Q25 and MiXCR clonotype assembly, TCRdb reanalyzed the public sequencing data and kept in-frame beta chains. Rows with a matching CDR3 protein are joined into one entry that keeps the most common DNA and genes. The sample yields some 290,000 distinct CDR3 sequences; about a tenth were counted once. Roughly a tenth of the sample is held by the ten biggest clonotypes. Sample: PBMCs from the stem cell graft donor, taken from the stem cell graft. The receptors originated from a human donor who donated a stem cell graft to a child with SCID.

This clonotype was observed many times. This chain links TRBV29-1 with TRBJ1-1; 7 bases are shared with TRBD1. With V trimmed by 7 bases and J by 6 bases, 5 bases remained unmatched. CDR1 and CDR2 (germline): SQVTM, ANQGSEA. The CDR3 runs to 11 residues. The CDR3 nucleotides read TGCAGCGGGGACAGTAGTGCTGAAGCTTTCTTT. Protein: CSGDSSAEAFF.

This clonotype was picked up many times. This rearrangement joins TRBV2 to TRBJ1-1; 9 bases are a match to TRBD1. The length of the CDR3 is 16 residues. Unmatched junction bases numbered 5, after V lost 3 bases and J lost 0 bases. Germline V lookup: CDR1 SNHLY, CDR2 FYNNEI. The CDR3 region is CASSDNRGLLNTEAFF. CDR3 nucleotides: TGTGCCAGCAGTGATAACAGGGGGCTATTGAACACTGAAGCTTTCTTT.

This clonotype was detected a few times. The CDR3: CASSLGVLSGNTIYF. Written as DNA, the CDR3 is TGTGCCAGCAGTTTAGGGGTTTTGTCTGGAAACACCATATATTTT. The chain combines TRBV12-3 or TRBV12-4 with TRBJ1-3; D ambiguous. The length of the CDR3 is 15 residues. V shed 1 base and J shed 1 base, with 8 bases lying between them.

This clonotype was seen many times. The CDR3: CASHTLSNVGHQFF. CDR3 sequence (DNA): TGTGCCAGCCATACCCTAAGTAACGTGGGACACCAGTTCTTC. V usage is TRBV3-1 and J usage is TRBJ2-1; a weak D match, TRBD1 (6 bases). CDR1 LGHDT and CDR2 YNNKEL come from the germline V gene (reference sequence). V lost 8 bases to trimming and J lost 13 bases, with 24 bases between them. The CDR3 has 14 amino acids.

The chain has TRBV10-3 and TRBJ1-2, with D unclear. Trimming removed 4 bases from V and 5 bases from J, with 11 bases in between. Germline loops: CDR1 ENHRY, CDR2 SYGVKD. The CDR3 is made up of 13 amino acids. The DNA for the CDR3 is TGTGCCATCAGTGGGGGATCCCCTTATGGCTACACCTTC. This translates into CAISGGSPYGYTF.

The gene calls are TRBV12-3 or TRBV12-4 and TRBJ2-1; D gene ambiguous. This CDR3 has 14 amino acids. V lost 9 bases and J 2 bases, leaving 14 bases between the germline ends. CDR3: CASGLSLTYNEQFF. CDR3 sequence (DNA): TGTGCCAGTGGCCTTAGCCTCACCTACAATGAGCAGTTCTTC.

This clonotype was seen a few times. V and J are TRBV5-1 and TRBJ1-2; D is perhaps TRBD1 (6 bases). Germline V CDR1 and CDR2: SGHRS, YFSETQ. V dropped 4 bases and J dropped 8 bases, with 21 bases sitting between them. This CDR3 spans 15 amino acids. The CDR3 region has the DNA TGCGCCAGCAGCCGCGATTTGGACAGCCCCCCGGGCTACACCTTC. It encodes CASSRDLDSPPGYTF.

This chain uses TRBV3-1 with TRBJ1-2; D gene ambiguous. Trimming pared 4 bases from V and 4 bases from J, leaving 13 bases between. From germline, CDR1 is LGHDT and CDR2 YNNKEL (reference sequence). This CDR3 is built from 14 residues. The CDR3 here is CASSRAAAGYGYTF. The CDR3 DNA sequence: TGTGCCAGCAGCCGAGCAGCCGCGGGCTATGGCTACACCTTC.

The chain employs TRBV28 and TRBJ2-7; TRBD1 is a possible D gene (6 bases). V shed 7 bases and J shed 5 bases, with 12 bases lying between them. This CDR3 has 12 residues. Germline V gives CDR1 MDHEN, CDR2 SYDVKM. The CDR3 DNA is TGTGCCAGCACAACAGGGATCCACGAGCAGTACTTC. Protein sequence: CASTTGIHEQYF. Full variable domain (missing parts from reference TRBV28 and TRBJ2-7): DVKVTQSSRYLVKRTGEKVFLECVQDMDHENMFWYRQDPGLGLRLIYFSYDVKMKEKGDIPEGYSVSREKKERFSLILESASTNQTSMYLCASTTGIHEQYFGPGTRLTVT.

A few counts support this clonotype. The chain uses TRBV7-9 and TRBJ2-5, with TRBD1 identical over 7 bases. The germline gives CDR1 SEHNR, CDR2 FQNEAQ (reference sequence). Trimming removed 4 bases from V and 2 bases from J; junction bases left unmatched: 10. The CDR3 covers 16 residues. As DNA, the CDR3 is TGTGCCAGCAGCTGGGGACAGATGAACGATCAAGAGACCCAGTACTTC. Its translation is CASSWGQMNDQETQYF.

This clonotype was seen ten or more times. The chain employs TRBV5-6 and TRBJ2-7, with D possibly TRBD2 on 5 matching bases. Germline V lookup: CDR1 SGHDT, CDR2 YYEEEE. Trimming pared 2 bases from V and 4 bases from J, leaving 13 bases between. The CDR3 has 14 residues. This CDR3 reads CASSFPGMGYEQYF. CDR3 in DNA: TGTGCCAGCAGCTTCCCGGGGATGGGTTACGAGCAGTACTTC.

The chain recombines TRBV29-1 with TRBJ2-1, with D possibly being TRBD1 (6 bases). Trimming removed 2 bases at V and 5 bases at J, with 13 bases between. CDR1 SQVTM and CDR2 ANQGSEA come from the germline V gene. This CDR3 comprises 14 residues. The CDR3 nucleotides are TGCAGCGTTGAAAGGGGGTTCGGGGACAATGAGCAGTTCTTC. Its translation is CSVERGFGDNEQFF.

V usage is TRBV5-1 and J usage is TRBJ1-3; D call uncertain. The CDR3 consists of 15 residues. The germline gives CDR1 SGHRS, CDR2 YFSETQ. Trimming shortened V by 0 bases and J by 4 bases, and 11 bases separated the two germline ends. Here the CDR3 DNA reads TGCGCCAGCAGCTTGGGGGAACGAGGAGGAAACACCATATATTTT. As protein: CASSLGERGGNTIYF.

By frequency in the sample, this clonotype is medium-sized. The J gene is TRBJ2-7, the V gene TRBV5-6; D call uncertain. The V gene lost 3 bases and the J gene lost 3 bases, with 4 bases spanning the gap. The CDR3 has 11 residues. Looked up from germline, CDR1 is SGHDT and CDR2 is YYEEEE. CDR3 protein: CASSSLYEQYF. The CDR3 nucleotides are TGTGCCAGCAGCTCTCTCTACGAGCAGTACTTC. Supplemented by reference TRBV5-6 and TRBJ2-7, the full variable domain reads DAGVTQSPTHLIKTRGQQVTLRCSPKSGHDTVSWYQQALGQGPQFIFQYYEEEERQRGNFPDRFSGHQFPNYSSELNVNALLLGDSALYLCASSSLYEQYFGPGTRLTVT.